Presented here are 4 T cell receptor beta chains from one specimen sequenced in a study of blood T cell repertoires in COVID-19. TCRdb's table, derived via immunoSEQ multiplex PCR, lists solely in-frame clones and lacks some. The sample holds some 260,000 clones, about 87% seen once. Sequencing was done on a sample of peripheral blood. These receptors were obtained from a woman in her thirties with COVID-19, enrolled during active disease.

This clone was seen a single time. V and J are TRBV10-3 and TRBJ2-3; possibly TRBD2 for D (7 bases). CDR1 is ENHRY and CDR2 is SYGVKD in the germline V gene. The CDR3 sequence is 14 residues long. V dropped 8 bases and J dropped 5 bases, with 17 bases sitting between them. The CDR3 sequence: CAIQIGGPQDTQYF. For the CDR3, the DNA is TGTGCCATCCAAATCGGGGGGCCCCAAGATACGCAGTATTTT.

The CDR3 loop reads CASSLRTGGDEQYF. The CDR3 region has the DNA TGTGCCAGCAGCTTAAGGACAGGGGGCGACGAGCAGTACTTC. J is TRBJ2-7 and V is TRBV11-2, with 11 bases matching TRBD1. V lost 2 bases and J lost 5; bases outside the gene matches: 2. The germline gives CDR1 SGHAT, CDR2 FQNNGV. This CDR3 is built from 14 residues.

In this sample, this clone turned up a few times. The rearrangement joins TRBV10-3 to TRBJ1-2; TRBD1 matches 7 bases. V dropped 3 bases and J dropped 6; count of bases not matched to a gene: 10. The V gene's germline CDR1 is ENHRY and CDR2 SYGVKD. The CDR3 extends over 15 amino acids. This CDR3 reads CAISEPPRQGNGYTF. The CDR3 bases are TGTGCCATCAGTGAACCCCCCCGACAGGGAAATGGCTACACCTTC.

The genes are TRBV30 and TRBJ2-1; weak D call: TRBD2 (6 bases). Germline CDR1 reads GTSNPN; CDR2 reads SVGIG (reference sequence). Trimming pared 0 bases from V and 7 bases from J, leaving 13 bases between. This CDR3 is 14 amino acids long. The CDR3 loop is CAWSVPGELNEQFF. CDR3 nucleotides: TGTGCCTGGAGTGTACCGGGAGAACTGAATGAGCAGTTCTTC.